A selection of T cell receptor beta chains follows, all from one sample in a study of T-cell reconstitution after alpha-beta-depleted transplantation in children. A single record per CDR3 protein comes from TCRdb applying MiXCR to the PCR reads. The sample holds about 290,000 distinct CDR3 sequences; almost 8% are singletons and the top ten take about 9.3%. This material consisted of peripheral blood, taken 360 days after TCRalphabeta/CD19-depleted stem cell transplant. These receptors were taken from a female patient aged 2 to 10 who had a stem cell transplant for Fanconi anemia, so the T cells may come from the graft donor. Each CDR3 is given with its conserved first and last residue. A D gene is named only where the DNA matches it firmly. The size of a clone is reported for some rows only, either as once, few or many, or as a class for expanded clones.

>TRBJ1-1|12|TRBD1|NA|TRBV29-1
TGCAGCGTTGGTAAACAGGGGGCAGAAGCTTTCTTT
CSVGKQGAEAFF
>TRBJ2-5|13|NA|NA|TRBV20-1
TGCAGGGCCAGGGGGGCGAAGGGAGAGACCCAGTACTTC
CRARGAKGETQYF
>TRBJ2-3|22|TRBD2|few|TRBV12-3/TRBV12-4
TGTGCCAGCAGTTTCGGAACTAGCGGGAGGGATTTATTTGCCCATTACACAGATACGCAGTATTTT
CASSFGTSGRDLFAHYTDTQYF
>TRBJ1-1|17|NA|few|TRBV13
TGTGCCAGCAGCTTAGCGGGGACAATAAAGGAGAACACTGAAGCTTTCTTT
CASSLAGTIKENTEAFF
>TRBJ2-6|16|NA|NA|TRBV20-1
TGCAGTGCTAGATATCGAGGGGAATCTGGGGCCAACGTCCTGACTTTC
CSARYRGESGANVLTF
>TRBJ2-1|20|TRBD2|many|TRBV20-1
TGCAGTGCTAGAGATTCGCTCCGGACTAGCGGGTTGAGCTCCTACAATGAGCAGTTCTTC
CSARDSLRTSGLSSYNEQFF
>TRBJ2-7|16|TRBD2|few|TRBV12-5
TGTGCTAGTGGCCCAGTCCTAGCGGGGCCTACCTACGAGCAGTACTTC
CASGPVLAGPTYEQYF
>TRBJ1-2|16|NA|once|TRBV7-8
TGTGCCAGCAGCCGACTGCCACCAGCAGGGGAATATGGCTACACCTTC
CASSRLPPAGEYGYTF
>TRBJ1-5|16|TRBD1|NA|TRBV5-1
TGCGCCAGCAGCCCGACGGGACAGACTTTCAATCAGCCCCAGCATTTT
CASSPTGQTFNQPQHF
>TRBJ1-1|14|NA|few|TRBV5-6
TGTGCCAGCAGCTTACAACAGGTCGGGGCTGAAGCTTTCTTT
CASSLQQVGAEAFF
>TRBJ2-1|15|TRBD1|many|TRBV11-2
TGTGCCAGCAGCTTAGGACAGGGGACCTACAATGAGCAGTTCTTC
CASSLGQGTYNEQFF
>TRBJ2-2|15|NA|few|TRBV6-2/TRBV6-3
TGTGCCAGCAGCCGCGGGACTCCGAACACCGGGGAGCTGTTTTTT
CASSRGTPNTGELFF
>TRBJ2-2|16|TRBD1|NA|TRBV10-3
TGTGCCATCAGTCGTCAGGGACAGGTTGACACCGGGGAGCTGTTTTTT
CAISRQGQVDTGELFF
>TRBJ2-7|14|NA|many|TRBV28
TGTGCCAGCAGTTCCCCATCGTTTACCTACGAGCAGTACTTC
CASSSPSFTYEQYF
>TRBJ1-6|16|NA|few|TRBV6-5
TGTGCCAGCAGTTACTCTACCAGTGCCTATAATTCACCCCTCCACTTT
CASSYSTSAYNSPLHF
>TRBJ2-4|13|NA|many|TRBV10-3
TGTGCCATCAGGATGTTCGAGGGAAACATTCAGTACTTC
CAIRMFEGNIQYF
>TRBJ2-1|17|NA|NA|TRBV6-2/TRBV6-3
TGTGCCAGCAGTCCATTTACAGGTGGGAGCTCCTACAATGAGCAGTTCTTC
CASSPFTGGSSYNEQFF
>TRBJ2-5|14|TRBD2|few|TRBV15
TGTGCCACCAGCAGAGTGACTAGCGGGGTAACCCAGTACTTC
CATSRVTSGVTQYF
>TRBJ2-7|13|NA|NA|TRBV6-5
TGTGCCAGCAGTTACTTCCGGCGGGGCGAGCAGTACTTC
CASSYFRRGEQYF
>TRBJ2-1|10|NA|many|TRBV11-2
TGTGCCAGCAGCTTAGGGCGGCCTATCTTC
CASSLGRPIF
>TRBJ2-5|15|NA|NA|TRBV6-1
TGTGCCAGCAGTGACCCTAGACCCGGGGTAGAGACCCAGTACTTC
CASSDPRPGVETQYF
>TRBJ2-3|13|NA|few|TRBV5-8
TGTGCCAGCAGCTTTGATGCGTCAGATACGCAGTATTTT
CASSFDASDTQYF
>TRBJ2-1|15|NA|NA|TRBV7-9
TGTGCCAGCAGCCCCGCAGGGTCAGCATCGAATGAGCAGTTCTTC
CASSPAGSASNEQFF
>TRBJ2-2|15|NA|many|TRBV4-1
TGCGCCAGCAGCCAAGTAACGGGGGGCGCCGGGGAGCTGTTTTTT
CASSQVTGGAGELFF
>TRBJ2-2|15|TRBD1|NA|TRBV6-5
TGTGCCAGCAGTTCCGGGACAGGAACCACCGGGGAGCTGTTTTTT
CASSSGTGTTGELFF
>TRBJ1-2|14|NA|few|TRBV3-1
TGTGCCAGCAGCCAAGACGGGGGGGCCGTTGGCTACACCTTC
CASSQDGGAVGYTF
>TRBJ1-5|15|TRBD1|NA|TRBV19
TGTGCCAGTAGTACGGCCGGGACAGCGTCGCAGCCCCAGCATTTT
CASSTAGTASQPQHF
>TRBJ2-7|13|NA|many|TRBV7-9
TGTGCCAGCAGCCCAATTGGAACCTACGAGCAGTACTTC
CASSPIGTYEQYF
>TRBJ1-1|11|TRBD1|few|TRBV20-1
TGCAGTGCAGCTCAGGGGGCCTCTGCTTTCTTT
CSAAQGASAFF
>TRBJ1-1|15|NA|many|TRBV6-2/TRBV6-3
TGTGCCAGCCGGAGATTTTTGACCCCTTCCCGGGAAGCTTTCTTT
CASRRFLTPSREAFF
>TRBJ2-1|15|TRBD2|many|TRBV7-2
TGTGCCAGCAGCTTAACTAGCGGGGCTAACAATGAGCAGTTCTTC
CASSLTSGANNEQFF
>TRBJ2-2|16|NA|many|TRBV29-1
TGCAGCGCCTCGCGGGCGACCACCACAAACACCGGGGAGCTGTTTTTT
CSASRATTTNTGELFF
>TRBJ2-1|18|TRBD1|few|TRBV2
TGTGCCAGCAGTGAATTGATCTCGGGACAGGGTTTCAACAATGAGCAGTTCTTC
CASSELISGQGFNNEQFF
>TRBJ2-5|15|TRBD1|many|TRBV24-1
TGTGCCACCAGTGACCCGACAGGGTACCAAGAGACCCAGTACTTC
CATSDPTGYQETQYF
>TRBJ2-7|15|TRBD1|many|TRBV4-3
TGCGCCAGCAGCCAAGTAGGGCAGGGGGACTACGAGCAGTACTTC
CASSQVGQGDYEQYF
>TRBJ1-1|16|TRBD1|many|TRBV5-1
TGCGCCAGCAGCCCAAAGAGGACAGGGGGCGGTACTGAAGCTTTCTTT
CASSPKRTGGGTEAFF
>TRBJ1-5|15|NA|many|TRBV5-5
TGTGCCAGCAGCTTGGACAGTGACAGCAATCAGCCCCAGCATTTT
CASSLDSDSNQPQHF
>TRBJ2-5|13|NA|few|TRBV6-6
TGTGCCAGCAGTTCCAGGGGTTGGGGGACCCAGTACTTC
CASSSRGWGTQYF
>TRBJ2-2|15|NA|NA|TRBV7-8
TGTGCCAGCAGCTTAGTACTGGGTTACACCGGGGAGCTGTTTTTT
CASSLVLGYTGELFF
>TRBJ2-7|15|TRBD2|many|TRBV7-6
TGTGCCAGCAGCCCCTACCTAGCGGGGACCTACGAGCAGTACTTC
CASSPYLAGTYEQYF
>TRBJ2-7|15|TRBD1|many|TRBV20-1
TGCAGTGCTAGAGATCGGGACAGGGGTGGTTACGAGCAGTACTTC
CSARDRDRGGYEQYF
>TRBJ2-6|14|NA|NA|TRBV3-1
TGTGCCAGCAGCCCCCTCTCTGGGGCCAACGTCCTGACTTTC
CASSPLSGANVLTF
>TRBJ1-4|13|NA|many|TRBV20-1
TGCAGTGCTAGGCCAGGGATTGGTGAAAAACTGTTTTTT
CSARPGIGEKLFF
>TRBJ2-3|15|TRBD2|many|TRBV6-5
TGTGCCAGCAGTCCGGGACTAGCGGGGTCAGATACGCAGTATTTT
CASSPGLAGSDTQYF
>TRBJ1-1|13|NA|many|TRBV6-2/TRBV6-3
TGTGCCAGCGGTTGGCCCCTCATGACTGAAGCTTTCTTT
CASGWPLMTEAFF
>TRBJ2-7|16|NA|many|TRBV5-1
TGCGCCAGCAGCCCCGACATAGCTCTTCCTTCCTACGAGCAGTACTTC
CASSPDIALPSYEQYF
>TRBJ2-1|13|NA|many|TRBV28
TGTGCCAGCACCCCCGGCCCTTACAATGAGCAGTTCTTC
CASTPGPYNEQFF
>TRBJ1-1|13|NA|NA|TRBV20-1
TGCAGTGCTTGGGTTTGGGGAAACACTGAAGCTTTCTTT
CSAWVWGNTEAFF
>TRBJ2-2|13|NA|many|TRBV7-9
TGTGCCAGCAGCTTTACGTTTGGCGGGGAGCTGTTTTTT
CASSFTFGGELFF
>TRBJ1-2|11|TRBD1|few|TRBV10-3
TGTGCCATCAGGACAGGGACGGGCTACACCTTC
CAIRTGTGYTF
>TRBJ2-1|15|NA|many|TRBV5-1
TGCGCCAGCAGCCTATTAGCAAGGTCCGGCGATGAGCAGTTCTTC
CASSLLARSGDEQFF
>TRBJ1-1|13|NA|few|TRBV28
TGTGCCAGCAGTGTAACGTGGGACACTGAAGCTTTCTTT
CASSVTWDTEAFF
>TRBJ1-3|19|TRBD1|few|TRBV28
TGTGCCAGCAGTTTATGGCAGGGCCTGGGACAGGTCTCTGGAAACACCATATATTTT
CASSLWQGLGQVSGNTIYF
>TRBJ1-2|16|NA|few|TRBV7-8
TGTGCCAGCACCCTTCTATGGGCGGGGGTGAGCTATGGCTACACCTTC
CASTLLWAGVSYGYTF
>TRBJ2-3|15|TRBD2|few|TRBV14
TGTGCCAGCAGCCAATCCGGGACTAGCGGGATGACGCAGTATTTT
CASSQSGTSGMTQYF